The present entry profiles one T cell receptor (beta chain) with its context. Its target is not known. The PCR was carried out with 60 Vbeta primers and 13 Jbeta primers. Sequencing was performed with immunoSEQ multiplex PCR; in TCRdb, only in-frame clones are kept and a portion is missing. The sample carries hundreds of thousands of clones, around 80% recorded once. CDR1 and CDR2 from the germline V gene are MNHEY and SVGAGI. The CDR3 has 13 residues. The V end was cut by 2 bases, the J end by 6 bases, with 8 bases between. The sample is drawn from a study of cytomegalovirus exposure and HLA in healthy donors. Broader study findings: Most TCR sequences proved rare, with some public TCRs found in many donors. When analyzed later, the rates of TCR association showed variation by HLA locus, with DRB1 the most and HLA-C the fewest.

The receptor comes from a male donor in good health and CMV-seronegative. The sample consisted of PBMCs. This rearrangement joins TRBV6-5 to TRBJ1-5; no definite D call. CDR3 protein: CASSYGWAQPQHF. DNA of the CDR3: TGTGCCAGCAGTTACGGGTGGGCTCAGCCCCAGCATTTT.